The 14 T cell receptor beta chains reported below all come from one sample, sequenced in a study of blood T cell repertoires in COVID-19. Data came from immunoSEQ multiplex PCR; TCRdb stores just in-frame clones and leaves some out. The table includes 200,000 to 250,000 clones, about 79% detected once. The sequenced sample was peripheral blood. The receptors come from a man over 45 with active or convalescent COVID-19.

This sequence joins TRBV18 and TRBJ2-1; 9 bases are a match to TRBD2. V shed 3 bases and J 5 bases; nucleotides not matched to a gene: 23. The CDR3 is made up of 21 amino acids. Per germline, CDR1 KGHSH and CDR2 LQKENI. The CDR3 region has the DNA TGTGCCAGCTCACCGATGCCCTCTCTTCTTAGCGGGAGCGTCAACAACAATGAGCAGTTCTTC. It codes for CASSPMPSLLSGSVNNNEQFF.

This clone appeared once. The chain employs TRBV19 and TRBJ1-4, with no clear D. The CDR3 consists of 18 residues. V was cut by 10 bases and J by 0 bases, with 24 bases left in between. The germline CDR1 and CDR2 sequences are LNHDA and SQIVND (reference sequence). The CDR3 sequence: CATTPRQLTIATNEKLFF. As DNA, the CDR3 is TGTGCCACAACACCACGGCAGTTGACAATCGCAACTAATGAAAAACTGTTTTTT.

This clone appeared once. The chain has TRBV5-4 and TRBJ2-5, with a possible D match to TRBD2 (5 bases). V lost 2 bases and J lost 7, with 12 bases in between. This CDR3 has 13 amino acids. The germline gives CDR1 SGHNT, CDR2 YYREEE (reference sequence). CDR3 sequence reads: CASSFTQEATQYF. CDR3 bases: TGTGCCAGCAGCTTCACCCAGGAGGCGACCCAGTACTTC.

V is TRBV15 and J is TRBJ2-2; no definite D call. Trimming left V 1 base short and J 4 bases short, with 10 bases between. The germline CDR1 and CDR2 sequences are LNHNV and YYDKDF (reference sequence). This CDR3 region has 15 residues. The CDR3 bases are TGTGCCACCAGCAGAGGCTGGGCCGTCACCGGGGAGCTGTTTTTT. Protein sequence: CATSRGWAVTGELFF.

This chain joins TRBV3-1 (or the pseudogene TRBV3-2) and TRBJ1-1; D ambiguous. V was shortened by 0 bases and J by 3 bases, with 11 bases between the two germline ends. CDR1 LGHDT and CDR2 YNNKEL come from the germline V gene (reference sequence). The CDR3 has 15 residues. The CDR3 DNA is TGTGCCAGCAGCCAAGATCGAGGAGTGGACACTGAAGCTTTCTTT. The encoded protein is CASSQDRGVDTEAFF.

This chain joins TRBV18 and TRBJ1-3, with unresolved D. CDR3 length equals 16 residues. Trimming took off 6 bases at V and 0 bases at J, with 15 bases between the two ends. Germline V gene sequence: CDR1 KGHSH, CDR2 LQKENI. CDR3 residues: CASSPNEAYSGNTIYF. The CDR3 DNA reads TGTGCCAGCTCCCCCAATGAGGCCTACTCTGGAAACACCATATATTTT.

This rearrangement joins TRBV18 to TRBJ1-2; 8 bases match TRBD1. The CDR3 loop spans 14 amino acids. J gave up 6 bases and V 1 base, and 4 bases lay outside the gene matches. Germline V gives CDR1 KGHSH, CDR2 LQKENI. For the CDR3, the DNA is TGTGCCAGCTCACCACGGGACAGGTGGAATGGCTACACCTTC. Translating it yields CASSPRDRWNGYTF.

This chain joins TRBV6-4 and TRBJ2-1; 13 bases line up with TRBD2. From germline, CDR1 is MRHNA and CDR2 SNTAGT. This CDR3 has 15 amino acids. Germline trimming cut 3 bases from V and 9 bases from J; bases unmatched to any gene: 5. CDR3 amino acids: CASSERTSGGSEQFF. The CDR3 nucleotides are TGTGCCAGCAGTGAGCGGACTAGCGGGGGTAGTGAGCAGTTCTTC.

The chain has TRBV28 and TRBJ2-3; 7 nucleotides agree with TRBD2. From germline, CDR1 is MDHEN and CDR2 SYDVKM. V dropped 2 bases and J dropped 3; count of bases not matched to a gene: 8. This CDR3 region has 16 residues. In nucleotides, the CDR3 is TGTGCCAGCAGTTTAAGGGCGGGAGCGGGGACAGATACGCAGTATTTT. This codes for CASSLRAGAGTDTQYF.

The genes are TRBV7-9 and TRBJ2-7; 13 positions agree with TRBD2. CDR3 size: 16 residues. The J segment lost 5 bases and the V segment lost 5 bases, leaving 9 bases of the junction unmatched. Germline lookup yields CDR1 SEHNR and CDR2 FQNEAQ (reference sequence). The CDR3 spells CASSPRLAGGLNEQYF. The CDR3 coding sequence is TGTGCCAGCAGCCCGAGACTAGCGGGAGGACTCAACGAGCAGTACTTC.

The gene calls are TRBV5-1 and TRBJ2-7; D is perhaps TRBD2 (6 bases). This CDR3 region has 14 residues. Germline V gives CDR1 SGHRS, CDR2 YFSETQ. V was pared by 4 bases and J by 4 bases, with 15 bases between. CDR3 in DNA: TGCGCCAGCAGCAGGGACTTGCGAGTTTACGAGCAGTACTTC. Translated: CASSRDLRVYEQYF.

The genes are TRBV28 and TRBJ1-1; D is undetermined. Trimming stripped 4 bases from V and 1 base from J, with 13 bases between. Germline CDR1 is MDHEN and CDR2 is SYDVKM. The CDR3 length is 15 residues. CDR3 sequence: CASSSFTFGNTEAFF. The CDR3 DNA is TGTGCCAGCAGTTCCTTTACCTTCGGGAACACTGAAGCTTTCTTT.

The chain carries TRBV7-3 and TRBJ2-1, with TRBD2 as a possible D gene (6 bases). V was shortened by 0 bases and J by 7 bases, with 7 bases between the two germline ends. The CDR3 runs 13 residues. In germline, CDR1 is SGHTA, CDR2 FQGTGA. The chain's CDR3 is CASSLTRENEQFF. The DNA for the CDR3 is TGTGCCAGCAGCTTAACGCGGGAAAATGAGCAGTTCTTC.

This clone is a singleton in its sample. The rearrangement links TRBV5-6 to TRBJ1-1; 7 nucleotides align to TRBD1. The junction had 7 bases not matched to a gene; V was cut back by 4 bases and J by 4 bases. Germline lookup yields CDR1 SGHDT and CDR2 YYEEEE. The CDR3 covers 14 residues. The CDR3 loop reads CASSRNRGATEAFF. In DNA form, the CDR3 reads TGTGCCAGCAGCCGAAACAGGGGTGCCACTGAAGCTTTCTTT. The full variable domain, its missing parts supplied by reference TRBV5-6 and TRBJ1-1, is DAGVTQSPTHLIKTRGQQVTLRCSPKSGHDTVSWYQQALGQGPQFIFQYYEEEERQRGNFPDRFSGHQFPNYSSELNVNALLLGDSALYLCASSRNRGATEAFFGQGTRLTVV.